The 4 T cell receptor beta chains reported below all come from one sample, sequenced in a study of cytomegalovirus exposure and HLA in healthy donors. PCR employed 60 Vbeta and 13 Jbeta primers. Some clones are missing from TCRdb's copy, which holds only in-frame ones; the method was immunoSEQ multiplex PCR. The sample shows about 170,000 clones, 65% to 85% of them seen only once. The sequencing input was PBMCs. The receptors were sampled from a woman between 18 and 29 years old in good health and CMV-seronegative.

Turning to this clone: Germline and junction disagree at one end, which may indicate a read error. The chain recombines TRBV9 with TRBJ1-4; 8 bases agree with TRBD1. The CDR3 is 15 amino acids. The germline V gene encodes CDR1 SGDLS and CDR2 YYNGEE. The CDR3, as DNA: TGTGCCAGCAGCCCCCGGACAGGGACTACTGAAAAACTGTTTTTT. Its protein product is CASSPRTGTTEKLFF. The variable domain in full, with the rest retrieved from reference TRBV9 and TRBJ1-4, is DSGVTQTPKHLITATGQRVTLRCSPRSGDLSVYWYQQSLDQGLQFLIQYYNGEERAKGNILERFSAQQFPDLHSELNLSSLELGDSALYFCASSPRTGTTEKLFFGSGTQLSVL.

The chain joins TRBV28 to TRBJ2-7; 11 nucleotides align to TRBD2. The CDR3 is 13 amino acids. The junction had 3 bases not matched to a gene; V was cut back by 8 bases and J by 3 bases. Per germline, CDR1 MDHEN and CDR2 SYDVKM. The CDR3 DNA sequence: TGTGCCAGCCGACTAGCGGGGATCTACGAGCAGTACTTC. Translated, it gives CASRLAGIYEQYF.

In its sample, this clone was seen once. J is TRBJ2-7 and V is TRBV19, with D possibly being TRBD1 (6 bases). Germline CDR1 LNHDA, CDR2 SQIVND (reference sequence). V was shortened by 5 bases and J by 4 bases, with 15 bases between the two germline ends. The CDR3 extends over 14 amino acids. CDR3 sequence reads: CASSAQGRLYEQYF. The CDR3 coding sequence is TGTGCCAGTAGTGCACAGGGTCGTCTGTACGAGCAGTACTTC.

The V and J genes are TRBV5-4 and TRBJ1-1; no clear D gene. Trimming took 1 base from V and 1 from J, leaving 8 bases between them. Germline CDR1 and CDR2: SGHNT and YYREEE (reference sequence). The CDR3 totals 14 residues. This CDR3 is CASSLFNSNTEAFF. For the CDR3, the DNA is TGTGCCAGCAGCTTGTTCAATTCGAACACTGAAGCTTTCTTT.